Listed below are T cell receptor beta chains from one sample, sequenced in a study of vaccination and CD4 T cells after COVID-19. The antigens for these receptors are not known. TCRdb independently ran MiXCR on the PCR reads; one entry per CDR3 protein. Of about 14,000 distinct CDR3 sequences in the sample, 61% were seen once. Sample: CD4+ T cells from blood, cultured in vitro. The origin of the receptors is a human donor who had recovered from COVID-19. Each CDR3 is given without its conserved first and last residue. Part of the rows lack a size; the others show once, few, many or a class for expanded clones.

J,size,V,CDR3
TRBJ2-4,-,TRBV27,ASSPNGVAKNIQY
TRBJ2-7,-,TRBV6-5,ASSYSPPGVAGMYEQY
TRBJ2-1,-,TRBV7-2,ASRRGPGEQF
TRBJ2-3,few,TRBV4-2,ASSQEGGWAQSTDTQY
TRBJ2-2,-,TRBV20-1,SATGGLENTGELF
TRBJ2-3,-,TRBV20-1,SVASTDTQY
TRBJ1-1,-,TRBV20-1,SARRAELNTEAF
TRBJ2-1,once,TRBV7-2,ASSLAGSLAGINEQF
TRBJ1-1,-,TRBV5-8,ASSLEKNTEAF
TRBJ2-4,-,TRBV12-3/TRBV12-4,ASSSSGRAKNIQY
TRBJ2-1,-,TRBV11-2,ASSYTGGTYNEQF
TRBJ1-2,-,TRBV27,ASSPNPTGNNYGYT
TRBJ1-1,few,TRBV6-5,ASSYAVALPRGTEAF
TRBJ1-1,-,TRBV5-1,ASSLANRGSLAF
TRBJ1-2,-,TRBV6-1,ASSLLPGQKGYT
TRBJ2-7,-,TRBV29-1,SVRQGAFPSSYEQY
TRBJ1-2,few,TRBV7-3,ASSSDRGYGYT
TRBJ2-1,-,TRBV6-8,ASSSLRDRGPGVVYNEQF
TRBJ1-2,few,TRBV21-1,ASSTDRGRLYGYT
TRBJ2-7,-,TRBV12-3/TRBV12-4,ASSFSGEPYEQY
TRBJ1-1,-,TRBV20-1,SARGPYTEAF
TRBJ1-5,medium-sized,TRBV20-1,SARVGGGNQPQH
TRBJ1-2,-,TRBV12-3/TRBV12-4,ASSVRQGSDGYT
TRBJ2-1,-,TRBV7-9,ASSPQGAANEQF
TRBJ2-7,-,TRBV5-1,ASRRMRQGPYEQY
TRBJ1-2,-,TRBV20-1,SARGVT
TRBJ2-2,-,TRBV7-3,ASSLGTSGSAEELF
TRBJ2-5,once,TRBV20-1,SARLGQGARETQY
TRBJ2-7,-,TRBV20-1,SVPRLAGSYEQY
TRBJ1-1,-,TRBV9,ASSVRVDTEAF
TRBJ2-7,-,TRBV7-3,ASSIGRVGEQY
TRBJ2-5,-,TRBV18,ASSQNREETQY
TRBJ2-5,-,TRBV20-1,SAWDRGAGETQY
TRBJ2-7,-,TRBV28,ASSYSPPPGGYEQY